The 31 T cell receptor beta chains listed next were all sequenced from one sample in a study of T cells in Graves' hyperthyroidism and ophthalmopathy. RNA transcripts provided the source from which TCR beta CDR3 regions were amplified. The HTBI primer set was used in a first-round RT-PCR of the TCR CDR3. TCRdb recomputed calls from the multiplex PCR reads with MiXCR, one row per CDR3 protein. Of some 740,000 distinct CDR3 sequences listed, around 15% are singletons. Sample: blood. The receptors come from a woman under 30 with Graves' hyperthyroidism.

The chain couples TRBV24-1 to TRBJ2-3, with 7 bases lining up with TRBD1. Germline values: CDR1 KGHDR, CDR2 SFDVKD. V was clipped by 4 bases and J by 0 bases; unmatched bases: 6. This CDR3 spans 16 amino acids. CDR3: CATSDRGQASTDTQYF. In DNA, the CDR3 is TGTGCCACCAGTGACCGTGGACAGGCCAGCACAGATACGCAGTATTTT.

On this clonotype: A single base separates this from a much larger clone, so it may be a read error. The gene calls are TRBV20-1 and TRBJ2-1; no definite D call. Germline V gene data show CDR1 as DFQATT and CDR2 as SNEGSKA (reference sequence). This CDR3 is 12 amino acids long. This chain's CDR3 is CSVRPSVYEQFF. In DNA form, the CDR3 reads TGCAGTGTTAGACCCTCGGTTTATGAGCAGTTCTTC.

In regard to this clonotype: An end of the junction differs from the germline gene, which may be a read error. The chain is built from TRBV5-1 and TRBJ2-7; the match to TRBD1 covers 10 bases. The CDR3 covers 14 residues. Germline CDR1 and CDR2: SGHRS and YFSETQ. CDR3 sequence (DNA): TGCGCCAGCAGCTTACGACAGGGGGCCTACGGGCAGTACTTC. Protein: CASSLRQGAYGQYF.

The chain has TRBV28 and TRBJ1-2; D uncertain. The CDR3 contains 14 residues. Germline CDR1 is MDHEN and CDR2 is SYDVKM. V lost 3 bases, J lost 0 bases, and 8 bases lay in between. The CDR3 spells CASSFDPSNYGYTF. The CDR3 DNA reads as TGTGCCAGCAGTTTTGACCCATCTAACTATGGCTACACCTTC.

This clonotype was seen many times. The gene calls are TRBV11-2 and TRBJ2-5; 8 bases align to TRBD2. CDR1 and CDR2 from the germline V gene are SGHAT and FQNNGV. After removal of 5 bases from V and 1 base from J, the junction contained 9 bases not matched to a gene. The CDR3 contains 16 residues. The chain's CDR3 is CASSPTSANGQETQYF. For the CDR3, the DNA is TGTGCCAGCAGCCCGACTAGCGCGAATGGCCAAGAGACCCAGTACTTC. The whole variable domain, filled in from reference TRBV11-2 and TRBJ2-5, reads EAGVAQSPRYKIIEKRQSVAFWCNPISGHATLYWYQQILGQGPKLLIQFQNNGVVDDSQLPKDRFSAERLKGVDSTLKIQPAKLEDSAVYLCASSPTSANGQETQYFGPGTRLLVL.

This clonotype was found many times. The chain links TRBV28 to TRBJ2-7; D might be TRBD1 or TRBD2, each matching 5 bases. The CDR3 is made up of 17 amino acids. The V gene lost 5 bases and the J gene lost 0 bases, with 20 bases spanning the gap. Germline CDR1 is MDHEN and CDR2 is SYDVKM. CDR3 in DNA: TGTGCCAGCAGTCCCCAGGGCGTAGGGCGGGCCTCCTACGAGCAGTACTTC. Its translation: CASSPQGVGRASYEQYF.

V usage is TRBV29-1 and J usage is TRBJ2-5; TRBD2 is a possible D gene (6 bases). Germline CDR1 reads SQVTM; CDR2 reads ANQGSEA. This CDR3 has 14 residues. The V end was cut by 3 bases, the J end by 0 bases, with 11 bases between. As DNA, the CDR3 is TGCAGCGTTGACCTTAGCGGTTACCAAGAGACCCAGTACTTC. Protein product: CSVDLSGYQETQYF.

This clonotype was counted many times. This chain connects TRBV2 to TRBJ2-7, with a possible D match to TRBD1 (5 bases). CDR1 is SNHLY, CDR2 FYNNEI, per germline. CDR3 length: 15 amino acids. V was shortened by 2 bases and J by 3 bases, with 14 bases between the two germline ends. In DNA, the CDR3 is TGTGCCAGCAGTGAACAGGGAACCGGTTTCTACGAGCAGTACTTC. It translates to CASSEQGTGFYEQYF.

This chain uses TRBV13 with TRBJ2-1; TRBD2 aligns across 7 bases. The V gene's germline CDR1 is PRHDT and CDR2 FYEKMQ (reference sequence). This CDR3 has 15 residues. J was trimmed by 8 bases and V by 4 bases; bases with no gene match: 11. CDR3 nucleotide sequence: TGTGCCAGCAGCTCCCTCGGCGGGAGTGTCTATGAGCAGTTCTTC. Protein product: CASSSLGGSVYEQFF.

This clonotype was observed at least ten times. V is TRBV7-2 and J is TRBJ2-7; possible D gene TRBD2, 5 bases. Trimming stripped 4 bases from V and 1 base from J, with 14 bases between. CDR3 length: 15 residues. Germline CDR1 is SGHTA and CDR2 is FQGNSA. The CDR3 DNA reads TGTGCCAGCAGCTCCCGGGGTACACAATCCTACGAGCAGTACTTC. This gives the protein CASSSRGTQSYEQYF. The variable domain in full, with the rest retrieved from reference TRBV7-2 and TRBJ2-7, is GAGVSQSPSNKVTEKGKDVELRCDPISGHTALYWYRQSLGQGLEFLIYFQGNSAPDKSGLPSDRFSAERTGGSVSTLTIQRTQQEDSAVYLCASSSRGTQSYEQYFGPGTRLTVT.

This clonotype has ten or more counts. The chain joins TRBV6-1 to TRBJ2-3; unclear D gene. V gave up 4 bases and J gave up 1 base, with 9 bases separating them. CDR1 is MNHNS and CDR2 is SASEGT in the germline V gene. CDR3 length: 14 residues. This CDR3 is CASSAPDGTDTQYF. CDR3 bases: TGTGCCAGCAGTGCCCCGGACGGCACAGATACGCAGTATTTT.

This clonotype was recorded a few times. V and J are TRBV3-1 and TRBJ1-5; TRBD1 agrees at 7 bases. Germline V gives CDR1 LGHDT, CDR2 YNNKEL (reference sequence). The CDR3 extends over 15 amino acids. The V and J ends lost 2 bases and 2 bases, in that order; junction bases with no gene match: 3. The CDR3 DNA reads as TGTGCCAGCAGCCAAAAGGGGGCTGGCAATCAGCCCCAGCATTTT. Translated: CASSQKGAGNQPQHF. The variable domain in full, completed from reference TRBV3-1 and TRBJ1-5, reads DTAVSQTPKYLVTQMGNDKSIKCEQNLGHDTMYWYKQDSKKFLKIMFSYNNKELIINETVPNRFSPKSPDKAHLNLHINSLELGDSAVYFCASSQKGAGNQPQHFGDGTRLSIL.

This clonotype was counted at least ten times. This chain links TRBV5-1 with TRBJ2-7; 8 bases agree with TRBD2. The CDR3 totals 15 residues. The junction had 7 bases not matched to a gene; V was cut back by 0 bases and J by 5 bases. Germline CDR1 and CDR2: SGHRS and YFSETQ. This CDR3 is CASSLVPGGTHEQYF. CDR3 DNA: TGCGCCAGCAGCTTGGTACCGGGAGGGACCCACGAGCAGTACTTC. The full variable domain, its missing parts supplied by reference TRBV5-1 and TRBJ2-7, is KAGVTQTPRYLIKTRGQQVTLSCSPISGHRSVSWYQQTPGQGLQFLFEYFSETQRNKGNFPGRFSGRQFSNSRSEMNVSTLELGDSALYLCASSLVPGGTHEQYFGPGTRLTVT.

The chain links TRBV7-6 to TRBJ2-1; 10 nucleotides agree with TRBD1. The CDR3 is made up of 15 amino acids. The ends lost 4 bases at V and 6 bases at J; junction bases unmatched: 6. In germline, CDR1 is SGHVS, CDR2 FNYEAQ. The DNA of the CDR3 is TGTGCCAGCAGCTCCGGGACAGGGGTTGTCAATGAGCAGTTCTTC. Translation: CASSSGTGVVNEQFF.

This clonotype was picked up many times. The chain has TRBV7-9 and TRBJ2-7, with D maybe TRBD2 (5 bases). This CDR3 is built from 14 residues. Deletions cut 3 bases from V and 1 base from J, with 10 bases between. Germline V gene sequence: CDR1 SEHNR, CDR2 FQNEAQ (reference sequence). The CDR3 reads CASSLGVASYEQYF. The CDR3 DNA reads TGTGCCAGCAGCTTGGGAGTCGCATCCTACGAGCAGTACTTC.

The chain employs TRBV12-3 or TRBV12-4 and TRBJ2-1, with unresolved D. This CDR3 contains 15 residues. The ends were cut back, 3 bases at V and 7 bases at J, with 16 bases in the middle. This CDR3 reads CASSLSGWTGNEQFF. The CDR3 DNA follows: TGTGCCAGCAGTTTGTCTGGCTGGACCGGAAATGAGCAGTTCTTC.

This clonotype was recorded many times. V usage is TRBV7-9 and J usage is TRBJ2-7; 7 bases are shared with TRBD1. Germline values: CDR1 SEHNR, CDR2 FQNEAQ (reference sequence). The V gene end was trimmed by 6 bases and the J gene end by 3 bases; junction bases not matched to a gene: 11. This CDR3 has 15 amino acids. CDR3 loop: CASSPGQLPYYEQYF. The CDR3 bases are TGTGCCAGCAGTCCGGGACAGCTACCATACTACGAGCAGTACTTC.

This clonotype was detected many times. The chain links TRBV7-2 to TRBJ2-7; 16 bases map to TRBD2. The germline CDR1 and CDR2 sequences are SGHTA and FQGNSA. This CDR3 contains 19 residues. The ends lost 5 bases at V and 3 bases at J; junction bases unmatched: 13. The CDR3 protein is CASSPTGTSGRAVIYEQYF. CDR3 DNA sequence: TGTGCCAGCAGCCCCACCGGGACTAGCGGGAGGGCCGTTATCTACGAGCAGTACTTC.

In its sample, this clonotype was seen a few times. The rearrangement uses TRBV13 and TRBJ1-4, with 8 positions matching TRBD1. The CDR3 has 16 amino acids. Germline V gene data show CDR1 as PRHDT and CDR2 as FYEKMQ (reference sequence). J gave up 4 bases and V 4 bases, and 8 bases lay outside the gene matches. CDR3 loop: CASSSRRGQVNEKLFF. Here the CDR3 DNA reads TGTGCCAGCAGCTCAAGAAGGGGACAGGTTAATGAAAAACTGTTTTTT.

This clonotype was picked up many times. The chain is built from TRBV12-3 or TRBV12-4 and TRBJ2-7, with TRBD1 identical over 7 bases. Trimming cost V 5 bases and J 0 bases; bases outside gene matches: 13. The CDR3 consists of 17 residues. CDR3 sequence reads: CASSPPVWDRSSYEQYF. The DNA for the CDR3 is TGTGCCAGCAGTCCTCCCGTTTGGGACAGAAGCTCCTACGAGCAGTACTTC.

In its sample, this clonotype was seen many times. The chain is built from TRBV6-5 and TRBJ2-7, with 7 positions matching TRBD1. Trimming at V came to 2 bases and at J to 5 bases, leaving 9 bases not matched to a gene. Germline CDR1 and CDR2: MNHEY and SVGAGI. CDR3 length: 15 amino acids. The CDR3 DNA sequence: TGTGCCAGCAGTTACCAGACAGGGCTAAGGAACGAGCAGTACTTC. Translation gives CASSYQTGLRNEQYF.

This clonotype was observed many times. V usage is TRBV18 and J usage is TRBJ2-7; a possible D gene is TRBD1 (6 bases). V was trimmed by 4 bases and J by 2 bases, leaving 9 bases between them. The CDR3 spans 13 residues. The germline V gene has CDR1 KGHSH and CDR2 LQKENI. CDR3 coding DNA: TGTGCCAGCTCACGACAGGACCCCTACGAGCAGTACTTC. Protein: CASSRQDPYEQYF.

The chain joins TRBV28 to TRBJ2-4, with a possible D match to TRBD2 (5 bases). V lost 1 base to trimming and J lost 1 base, with 20 bases between them. The CDR3 is 19 residues long. The germline gives CDR1 MDHEN, CDR2 SYDVKM. CDR3 sequence reads: CASSLYLPVRGSAKNIQYF. The DNA for the CDR3 is TGTGCCAGCAGTTTATATTTGCCTGTCCGGGGATCGGCCAAAAACATTCAGTACTTC.

The chain carries TRBV7-6 and TRBJ2-7; TRBD2 might be the D (6 bases). The germline V gene encodes CDR1 SGHVS and CDR2 FNYEAQ. V was trimmed by 2 bases and J by 5 bases, leaving 16 bases between them. CDR3 length: 15 residues. The CDR3 sequence is CASSLSSGSFDEQYF. In DNA form, the CDR3 reads TGTGCCAGCAGCTTAAGTTCCGGGAGTTTCGACGAGCAGTACTTC.

The rearrangement joins TRBV6-2 or TRBV6-3 to TRBJ2-5, with 7 bases lining up with TRBD2. Germline assignment: CDR1 MNHEY and CDR2 SVGEGT. The CDR3 runs 13 residues. Unmatched junction bases numbered 6, after V lost 6 bases and J lost 5 bases. The CDR3 sequence is CASREVGGETQYF. CDR3 DNA sequence: TGTGCCAGCAGAGAGGTGGGAGGGGAGACCCAGTACTTC.

This clonotype was observed many times. This CDR3 is CAISESGGIGYGYTF. CDR3 nucleotide sequence: TGTGCCATCAGTGAGTCAGGGGGCATCGGCTATGGCTACACCTTC. The rearrangement joins TRBV10-3 to TRBJ1-2; 7 bases are a match to TRBD1. The germline V gene has CDR1 ENHRY and CDR2 SYGVKD. V shed 0 bases, J shed 4 bases, and the junction held 5 bases outside the gene matches. The CDR3 runs 15 residues.

This clonotype was seen a few times. A clone one base away is much larger, so this may be a read error. This chain joins TRBV15 and TRBJ2-1, with 7 bases identical to TRBD2. Germline V CDR1 and CDR2: LNHNV, YYDKDF (reference sequence). The CDR3 sequence is 15 residues long. V dropped 1 base and J dropped 6; count of bases not matched to a gene: 6. CDR3 nucleotides: TGTGCCACCAGCAGAGGGAGGTCGGGGGGCAATGAGCAGTTCTTC. Translated, it gives CATSRGRSGGNEQFF.

This clonotype showed up many times. This chain links TRBV2 with TRBJ2-1; the match to TRBD1 covers 8 bases. Trimming took 2 bases from V and 4 from J; bases not matched to a gene: 10. The CDR3 extends over 17 amino acids. CDR1 is SNHLY, CDR2 FYNNEI, per germline. The CDR3 bases are TGTGCCAGCAGTGAAATAAGCCTGCAGGGGGCTTACAATGAGCAGTTCTTC. Translating gives CASSEISLQGAYNEQFF.

The V gene is TRBV27, the J gene TRBJ2-2; 9 nucleotides agree with TRBD2. Germline values: CDR1 MNHEY, CDR2 SMNVEV (reference sequence). Trimming at V came to 7 bases and at J to 7 bases, leaving 13 bases not matched to a gene. CDR3 size: 16 residues. The CDR3 nucleotides are TGTGCCAGCAAGAGGGGGGCGGGAGGGCAGAACGGGGAGCTGTTTTTT. Amino acid sequence: CASKRGAGGQNGELFF.

This clonotype came up many times. V usage is TRBV12-3 or TRBV12-4 and J usage is TRBJ1-1; no firm D call. Trimming pared 3 bases from V and 2 bases from J, leaving 10 bases between. The CDR3 loop spans 14 amino acids. The CDR3 bases are TGTGCCAGCAGTTTGCCGGCCCGAAACACTGAAGCTTTCTTT. This encodes CASSLPARNTEAFF.

The chain uses TRBV6-2 or TRBV6-3 and TRBJ2-3; D uncertain. V was shortened by 0 bases and J by 0 bases, with 19 bases between the two germline ends. CDR1 and CDR2 (germline): MNHEY, SVGEGT. The CDR3 contains 19 residues. DNA of the CDR3: TGTGCCAGCAGTTACTCGCCATGGAACGAAGAGATCAGCACAGATACGCAGTATTTT. Amino acids: CASSYSPWNEEISTDTQYF.